Each of the 18 T cell receptor beta chains below was sequenced from the same sample in a study of T-cell memory formation after mild COVID-19. TCRdb reprocessed the 5' RACE reads with MiXCR, giving one entry per CDR3 protein. The data hold about 430,000 distinct CDR3 sequences, with roughly 18% observed a single time. Sequencing was done on a sample of PBMCs or a T cell subset sorted from them (not recorded which). The receptors stem from a man aged 18 to 29 who had mild COVID-19 (a few samples of this study predate the infection). Cell type and time point are not known.

V and J are TRBV7-2 and TRBJ1-2; 11 nucleotides match TRBD1. This CDR3 is 14 amino acids long. From germline, CDR1 is SGHTA and CDR2 FQGNSA. J lost 7 bases, V lost 3 bases, and 4 bases had no gene match. CDR3 sequence: CASSFDGQGAGYTF. CDR3 in DNA: TGTGCCAGCAGCTTTGATGGACAGGGGGCTGGCTACACCTTC.

The chain joins TRBV7-9 to TRBJ1-4; 7 bases line up with TRBD1. The CDR3 runs 16 residues. The V and J ends lost 5 bases and 7 bases, in that order; junction bases with no gene match: 13. CDR1 is SEHNR, CDR2 FQNEAQ, per germline (reference sequence). The CDR3 region has the DNA TGTGCCAGCAGCCCGGGACAGCCGAAAAGGGGTGAAAAACTGTTTTTT. Encoded protein: CASSPGQPKRGEKLFF.

This sequence joins TRBV7-8 and TRBJ1-4, with D unresolved. CDR3 size: 13 residues. The V end was cut by 6 bases, the J end by 6 bases, with 11 bases between. Germline values: CDR1 SGHVS, CDR2 FQNEAQ. The chain's CDR3 is CASRLREHEKLFF. For the CDR3, the DNA is TGTGCCAGCAGGCTCCGGGAGCATGAAAAACTGTTTTTT.

A single count supports this clonotype. This chain joins TRBV6-2 or TRBV6-3 and TRBJ2-6; the match to TRBD1 covers 9 bases. The trim removed 0 bases at V and 4 bases at J, leaving 10 bases unmatched. Germline values: CDR1 MNHEY, CDR2 SVGEGT. This CDR3 comprises 19 residues. CDR3 sequence reads: CASSYSTDRGGRGANVLTF. The CDR3 nucleotides are TGTGCCAGCAGTTACTCGACGGACAGGGGAGGTCGAGGGGCCAACGTCCTGACTTTC.

This clonotype has more than one count but fewer than ten. This sequence joins TRBV12-3 or TRBV12-4 and TRBJ2-7; no clear D gene. CDR3 length equals 13 residues. V was shortened by 5 bases and J by 2 bases, with 10 bases between the two germline ends. In DNA, the CDR3 is TGTGCCAGCAGTCCCGGACGGGCCTACGAGCAGTACGTC. Protein sequence: CASSPGRAYEQYV.

This clonotype has ten or more counts. This sequence joins TRBV7-2 and TRBJ2-4, with D unclear. Looked up from germline, CDR1 is SGHTA and CDR2 is FQGNSA. V shed 1 base and J shed 5 bases, with 9 bases lying between them. The CDR3 runs 14 residues. CDR3 nucleotides: TGTGCCAGCAGCTTAGGAAGGGCCCAAAACATTCAGTACTTC. Translation gives CASSLGRAQNIQYF.

The chain carries TRBV28 and TRBJ2-3, with D hard to call. Trimming cost V 5 bases and J 0 bases, with 9 bases left between them. The CDR3 runs 14 residues. The germline V gene encodes CDR1 MDHEN and CDR2 SYDVKM. As DNA, the CDR3 is TGTGCCAGCAGTCTACCGAGGAGCACAGATACGCAGTATTTT. It codes for CASSLPRSTDTQYF. The full variable domain, in which reference TRBV28 and TRBJ2-3 provide the parts outside the CDR3, is DVKVTQSSRYLVKRTGEKVFLECVQDMDHENMFWYRQDPGLGLRLIYFSYDVKMKEKGDIPEGYSVSREKKERFSLILESASTNQTSMYLCASSLPRSTDTQYFGPGTRLTVL.

This clonotype was observed a few times. The rearrangement joins TRBV18 to TRBJ1-1; no definite D call. Looked up from germline, CDR1 is KGHSH and CDR2 is LQKENI. CDR3 length: 14 amino acids. V lost 5 bases and J lost 4, with 14 bases in between. For the CDR3, the DNA is TGTGCCAGCTCAGCGCTGATGGATGCCACTGAAGCTTTCTTT. Its translation is CASSALMDATEAFF.

This clonotype was picked up a small number of times. The chain has TRBV9 and TRBJ2-7; D tentatively reads TRBD1 or TRBD2 (5 bases each). The CDR3 is made up of 16 amino acids. Trimming took 1 base from V and 6 from J, leaving 20 bases between them. CDR1 is SGDLS and CDR2 is YYNGEE in the germline V gene. As DNA, the CDR3 is TGTGCCAGCAGCGTATCCCTTTTACCGGGGACGGGCGAGCAGTACTTC. Protein product: CASSVSLLPGTGEQYF.

A few counts support this clonotype. CDR3 bases: TGTGCCAGCAGTCGCCGATCGATAGCGGGGGGAGGCACAGATACGCAGTATTTT. This gives the protein CASSRRSIAGGGTDTQYF. The gene calls are TRBV12-3 or TRBV12-4 and TRBJ2-3, with 10 bases lining up with TRBD2. CDR3 size: 18 residues. The ends lost 5 bases at V and 1 base at J; junction bases unmatched: 12.

The V and J genes are TRBV5-1 and TRBJ1-2; maybe TRBD1 (5 bases). Germline CDR1 reads SGHRS; CDR2 reads YFSETQ. The length of the CDR3 is 13 residues. Between the trimmed V and J ends, which lost 4 bases and 1 base, there was a span of 8 bases. The CDR3 here is CASSQTDNYGYTF. The CDR3 region has the DNA TGCGCCAGCAGCCAGACAGATAACTATGGCTACACCTTC. The full variable domain, rest sourced from reference TRBV5-1 and TRBJ1-2, is KAGVTQTPRYLIKTRGQQVTLSCSPISGHRSVSWYQQTPGQGLQFLFEYFSETQRNKGNFPGRFSGRQFSNSRSEMNVSTLELGDSALYLCASSQTDNYGYTFGSGTRLTVV.

The sample holds a few counts of this clonotype. The chain has TRBV7-9 and TRBJ1-1; D gene unclear. V was clipped by 3 bases and J by 5 bases, with 7 bases between them. Germline lookup yields CDR1 SEHNR and CDR2 FQNEAQ (reference sequence). The length of the CDR3 is 12 residues. Here the CDR3 DNA reads TGTGCCAGCAGCTTCCCATCGACTGAAGCTTTCTTT. Residues: CASSFPSTEAFF.

In DNA, the CDR3 is TGTGCCAGCAGCCCCTCTCAGGGGGGCTACACCTTC. Amino acids: CASSPSQGGYTF. The chain recombines TRBV3-1 with TRBJ1-2, with D maybe TRBD1 (6 bases). This CDR3 spans 12 amino acids. Per germline, CDR1 LGHDT and CDR2 YNNKEL (reference sequence). Trimming removed 4 bases at V and 8 bases at J, with 11 bases between.

The V and J genes are TRBV7-3 and TRBJ1-2; D is ambiguous. The V gene lost 5 bases and the J gene lost 5 bases, with 12 bases spanning the gap. The CDR3 loop spans 13 amino acids. Germline V gives CDR1 SGHTA, CDR2 FQGTGA. Written as DNA, the CDR3 is TGTGCCAGCAGCCCCATTGGAGGGTATGGCTACACCTTC. It is translated as CASSPIGGYGYTF.

This clonotype was detected only a few times. J is TRBJ2-7 and V is TRBV29-1; TRBD1 might be the D (7 bases). V was cut by 6 bases and J by 3 bases, with 12 bases left in between. Germline values: CDR1 SQVTM, CDR2 ANQGSEA. CDR3 length: 12 residues. The CDR3 bases are TGCAGCGTCCAGGGGGGAGTCTACGAGCAGTACTTC. Translated: CSVQGGVYEQYF.

This clonotype was counted only a few times. The rearrangement uses TRBV6-5 and TRBJ2-7, with D perhaps TRBD1 (6 bases). Per germline, CDR1 MNHEY and CDR2 SVGAGI. CDR3 length: 14 amino acids. V dropped 2 bases and J dropped 3 bases, with 11 bases sitting between them. DNA of the CDR3: TGTGCCAGCAGTTACGACCGGGACAACTACGAGCAGTACTTC. It encodes CASSYDRDNYEQYF.

This clonotype was counted between two and nine times. The rearrangement uses TRBV5-5 and TRBJ2-1; D unclear. This CDR3 region has 14 residues. Between the trimmed V and J ends, which lost 2 bases and 9 bases, there was a span of 15 bases. Germline V gene lookup returns CDR1 SGHKS and CDR2 YYEKEE (reference sequence). The DNA for the CDR3 is TGTGCCAGCAGCTTTATGATAAACACCGGTGAGCAGTTCTTC. It specifies CASSFMINTGEQFF. Filled out from reference TRBV5-5 and TRBJ2-1, the complete variable domain reads DAGVTQSPTHLIKTRGQQVTLRCSPISGHKSVSWYQQVLGQGPQFIFQYYEKEERGRGNFPDRFSARQFPNYSSELNVNALLLGDSALYLCASSFMINTGEQFFGPGTRLTVL.

The rearrangement links TRBV12-3 or TRBV12-4 to TRBJ1-4; 11 nucleotides match TRBD1. Losses at the gene ends were 6 bases for V and 7 bases for J; bases not matched to a gene: 10. The CDR3 is 16 amino acids. The CDR3 sequence: CASSSDRGPNLEKLFF. The CDR3 DNA reads as TGTGCCAGCAGCTCGGACAGGGGGCCTAATCTTGAAAAACTGTTTTTT.